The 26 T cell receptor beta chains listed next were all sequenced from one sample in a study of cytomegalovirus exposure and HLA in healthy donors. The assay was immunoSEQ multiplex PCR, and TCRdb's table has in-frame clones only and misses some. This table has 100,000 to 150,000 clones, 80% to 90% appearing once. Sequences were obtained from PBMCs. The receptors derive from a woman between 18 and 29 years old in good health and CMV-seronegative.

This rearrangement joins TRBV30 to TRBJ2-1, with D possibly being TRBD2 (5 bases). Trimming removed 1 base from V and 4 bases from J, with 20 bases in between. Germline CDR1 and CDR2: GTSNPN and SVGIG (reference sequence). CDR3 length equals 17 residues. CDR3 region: CAWSAALKGVYYNEQFF. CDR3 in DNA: TGTGCCTGGAGTGCGGCATTAAAGGGAGTCTATTACAATGAGCAGTTCTTC. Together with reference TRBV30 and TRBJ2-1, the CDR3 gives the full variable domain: SQTIHQWPATLVQPVGSPLSLECTVEGTSNPNLYWYRQAAGRGLQLLFYSVGIGQISSEVPQNLSASRPQDRQFILSSKKLLLSDSGFYLCAWSAALKGVYYNEQFFGPGTRLTVL.

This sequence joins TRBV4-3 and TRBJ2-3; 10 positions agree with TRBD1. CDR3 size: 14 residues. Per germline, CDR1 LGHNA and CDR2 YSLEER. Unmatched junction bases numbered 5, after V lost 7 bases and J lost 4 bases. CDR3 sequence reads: CASTRDRGADTQYF. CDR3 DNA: TGCGCCAGCACAAGGGACAGGGGCGCAGATACGCAGTATTTT.

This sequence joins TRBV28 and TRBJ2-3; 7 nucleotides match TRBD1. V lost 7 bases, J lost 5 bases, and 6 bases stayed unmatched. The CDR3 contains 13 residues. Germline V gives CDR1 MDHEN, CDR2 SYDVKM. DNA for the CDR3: TGTGCCAGCAAGGACAGGTTCGTAGATACGCAGTATTTT. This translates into CASKDRFVDTQYF.

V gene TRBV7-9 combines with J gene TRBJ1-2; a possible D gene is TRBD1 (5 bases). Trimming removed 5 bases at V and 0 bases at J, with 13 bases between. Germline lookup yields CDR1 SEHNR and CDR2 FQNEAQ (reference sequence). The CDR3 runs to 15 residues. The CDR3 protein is CASSPPGLANYGYTF. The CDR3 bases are TGTGCCAGCAGCCCTCCAGGGCTAGCTAACTATGGCTACACCTTC.

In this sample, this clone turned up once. This CDR3 reads CASSSRRLAGGPGEQYV. The CDR3 nucleotides are TGTGCCAGCAGCTCCCGAAGACTAGCGGGGGGGCCTGGGGAGCAGTACGTC. The chain links TRBV11-2 to TRBJ2-7, with 14 bases fitting TRBD2. Germline V CDR1 and CDR2: SGHAT, FQNNGV. This CDR3 is 17 amino acids long. Trimming cost V 4 bases and J 7 bases; bases outside gene matches: 12.

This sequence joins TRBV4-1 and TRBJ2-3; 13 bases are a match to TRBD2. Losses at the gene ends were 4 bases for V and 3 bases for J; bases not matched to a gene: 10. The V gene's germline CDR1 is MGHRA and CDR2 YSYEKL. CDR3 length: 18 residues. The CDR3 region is CASSRGGLAGDWTDTQYF. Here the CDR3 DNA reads TGCGCCAGCAGCCGCGGAGGACTAGCGGGAGATTGGACAGATACGCAGTATTTT.

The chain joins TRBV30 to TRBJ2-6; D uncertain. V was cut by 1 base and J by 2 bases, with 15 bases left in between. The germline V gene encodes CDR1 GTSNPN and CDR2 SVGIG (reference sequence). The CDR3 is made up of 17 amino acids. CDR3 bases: TGTGCCTGGAGTGGTTCGAGGCGGAAGACTGGGGCCAACGTCCTGACTTTC. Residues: CAWSGSRRKTGANVLTF.

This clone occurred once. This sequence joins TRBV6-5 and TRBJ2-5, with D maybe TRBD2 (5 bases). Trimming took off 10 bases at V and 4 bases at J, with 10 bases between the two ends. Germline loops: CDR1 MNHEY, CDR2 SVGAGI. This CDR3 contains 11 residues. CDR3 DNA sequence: TGTGCCACCCTTCGGGGAGAGACCCAGTACTTC. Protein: CATLRGETQYF.

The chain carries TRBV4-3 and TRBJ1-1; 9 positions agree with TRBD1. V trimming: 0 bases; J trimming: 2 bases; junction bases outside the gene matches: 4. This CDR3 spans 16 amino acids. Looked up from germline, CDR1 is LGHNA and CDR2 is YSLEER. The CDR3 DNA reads TGCGCCAGCAGCCAAGATGTGACAGGGGGTAACACTGAAGCTTTCTTT. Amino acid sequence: CASSQDVTGGNTEAFF.

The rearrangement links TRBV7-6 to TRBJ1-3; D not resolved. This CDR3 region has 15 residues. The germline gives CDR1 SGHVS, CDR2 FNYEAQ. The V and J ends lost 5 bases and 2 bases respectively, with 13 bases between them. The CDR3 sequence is CASSPGPGTGNTIYF. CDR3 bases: TGTGCCAGCAGCCCCGGGCCCGGGACTGGAAACACCATATATTTT. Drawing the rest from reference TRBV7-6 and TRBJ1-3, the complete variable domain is GAGVSQSPRYKVTKRGQDVALRCDPISGHVSLYWYRQALGQGPEFLTYFNYEAQQDKSGLPNDRFSAERPEGSISTLTIQRTEQRDSAMYRCASSPGPGTGNTIYFGEGSWLTVV.

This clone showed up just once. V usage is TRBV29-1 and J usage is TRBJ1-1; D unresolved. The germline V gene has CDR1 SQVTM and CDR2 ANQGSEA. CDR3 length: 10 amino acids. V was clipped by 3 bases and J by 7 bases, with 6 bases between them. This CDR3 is CSVDRNEAFF. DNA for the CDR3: TGCAGCGTTGACAGGAATGAAGCTTTCTTT.

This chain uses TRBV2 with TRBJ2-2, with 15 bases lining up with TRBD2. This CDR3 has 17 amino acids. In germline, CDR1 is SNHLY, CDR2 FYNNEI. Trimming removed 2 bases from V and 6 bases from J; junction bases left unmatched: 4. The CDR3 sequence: CASSERTSGGASGELFF. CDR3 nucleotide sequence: TGTGCCAGCAGTGAACGGACTAGCGGGGGGGCATCCGGGGAGCTGTTTTTT.

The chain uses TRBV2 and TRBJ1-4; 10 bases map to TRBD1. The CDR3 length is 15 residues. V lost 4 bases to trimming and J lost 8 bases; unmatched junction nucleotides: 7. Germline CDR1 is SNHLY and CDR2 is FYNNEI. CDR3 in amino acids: CASSGDGQGGEKLFF. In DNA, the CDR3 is TGTGCCAGCAGTGGAGATGGACAGGGGGGAGAAAAACTGTTTTTT.

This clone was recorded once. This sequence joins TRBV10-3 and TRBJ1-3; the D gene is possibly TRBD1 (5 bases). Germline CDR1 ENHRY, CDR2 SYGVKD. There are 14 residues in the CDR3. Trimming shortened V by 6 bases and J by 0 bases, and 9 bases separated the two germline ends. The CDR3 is CAIRVQDSGNTIYF. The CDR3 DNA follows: TGTGCCATCAGAGTACAGGACTCTGGAAACACCATATATTTT.

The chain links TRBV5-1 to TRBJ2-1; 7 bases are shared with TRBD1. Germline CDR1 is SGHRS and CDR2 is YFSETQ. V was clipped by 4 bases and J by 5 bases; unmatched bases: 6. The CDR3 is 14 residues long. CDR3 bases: TGCGCCAGCAGCCGACAGGGTACCGACAATGAGCAGTTCTTC. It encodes CASSRQGTDNEQFF.

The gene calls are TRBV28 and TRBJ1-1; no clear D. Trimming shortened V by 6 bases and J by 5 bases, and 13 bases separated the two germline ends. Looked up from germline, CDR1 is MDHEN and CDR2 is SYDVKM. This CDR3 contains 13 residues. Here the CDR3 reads CASSFMRRTEAFF. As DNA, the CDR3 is TGTGCCAGCAGCTTTATGCGTCGGACTGAAGCTTTCTTT.

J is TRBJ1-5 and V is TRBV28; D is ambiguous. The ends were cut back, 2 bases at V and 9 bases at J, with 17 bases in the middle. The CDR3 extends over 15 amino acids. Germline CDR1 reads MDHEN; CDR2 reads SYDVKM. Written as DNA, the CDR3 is TGTGCCAGCAGTTTAAGAGGTAAGGTCCGGCGGCCCCAGCATTTT. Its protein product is CASSLRGKVRRPQHF.

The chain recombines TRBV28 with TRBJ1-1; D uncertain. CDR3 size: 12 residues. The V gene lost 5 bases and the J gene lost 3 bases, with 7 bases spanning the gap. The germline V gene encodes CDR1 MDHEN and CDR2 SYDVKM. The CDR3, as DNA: TGTGCCAGCAGTAGTAGATACACTGAAGCTTTCTTT. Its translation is CASSSRYTEAFF. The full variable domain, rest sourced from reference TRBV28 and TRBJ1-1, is DVKVTQSSRYLVKRTGEKVFLECVQDMDHENMFWYRQDPGLGLRLIYFSYDVKMKEKGDIPEGYSVSREKKERFSLILESASTNQTSMYLCASSSRYTEAFFGQGTRLTVV.

CDR3 sequence: CAWWTGLNTEAFF. The DNA for the CDR3 is TGTGCCTGGTGGACAGGGCTCAACACTGAAGCTTTCTTT. The V and J genes are TRBV30 and TRBJ1-1; 8 bases fit TRBD1. V shed 5 bases and J 2 bases; nucleotides not matched to a gene: 4. The germline V gene has CDR1 GTSNPN and CDR2 SVGIG (reference sequence). The CDR3 spans 13 residues.

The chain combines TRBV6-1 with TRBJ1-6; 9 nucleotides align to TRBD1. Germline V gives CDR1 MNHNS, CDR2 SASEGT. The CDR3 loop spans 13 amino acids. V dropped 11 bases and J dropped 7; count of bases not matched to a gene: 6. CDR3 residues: CAGRDRVNSPLHF. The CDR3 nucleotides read TGTGCCGGCCGGGACAGGGTAAATTCACCCCTCCACTTT.

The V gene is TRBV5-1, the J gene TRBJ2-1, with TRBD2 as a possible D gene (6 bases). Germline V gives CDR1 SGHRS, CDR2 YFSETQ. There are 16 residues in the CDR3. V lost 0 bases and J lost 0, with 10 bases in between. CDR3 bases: TGCGCCAGCAGCTTGGCGGCGGGGAGCTCCTACAATGAGCAGTTCTTC. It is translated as CASSLAAGSSYNEQFF.

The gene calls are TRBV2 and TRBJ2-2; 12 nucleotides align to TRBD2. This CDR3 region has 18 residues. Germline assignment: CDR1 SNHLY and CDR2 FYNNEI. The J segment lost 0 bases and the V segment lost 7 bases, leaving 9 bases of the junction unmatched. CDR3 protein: CASTAAGLAGPNTGELFF. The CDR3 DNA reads TGTGCCAGCACCGCCGCAGGACTAGCGGGACCGAACACCGGGGAGCTGTTTTTT.

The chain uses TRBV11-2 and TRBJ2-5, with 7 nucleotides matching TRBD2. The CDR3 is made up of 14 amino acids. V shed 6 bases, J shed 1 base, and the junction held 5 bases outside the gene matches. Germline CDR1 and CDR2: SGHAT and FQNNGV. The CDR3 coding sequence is TGTGCCAGCAGACACCCTAGCGGCCAAGAGACCCAGTACTTC. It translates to CASRHPSGQETQYF. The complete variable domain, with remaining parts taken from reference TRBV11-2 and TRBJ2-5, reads EAGVAQSPRYKIIEKRQSVAFWCNPISGHATLYWYQQILGQGPKLLIQFQNNGVVDDSQLPKDRFSAERLKGVDSTLKIQPAKLEDSAVYLCASRHPSGQETQYFGPGTRLLVL.

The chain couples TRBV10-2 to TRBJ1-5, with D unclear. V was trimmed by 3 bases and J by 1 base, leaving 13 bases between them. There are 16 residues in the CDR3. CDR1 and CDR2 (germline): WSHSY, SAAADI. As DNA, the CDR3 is TGCGCCAGCAGTGACGGGGTTTCCGACAGCAATCAGCCCCAGCATTTT. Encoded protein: CASSDGVSDSNQPQHF.

This CDR3 is CASSPRGRQETQYF. The CDR3 nucleotides are TGCGCCAGCAGCCCCCGAGGAAGACAAGAGACCCAGTACTTC. The V call is TRBV5-1, the J call TRBJ2-5; unclear D gene. The CDR3 runs 14 residues. Germline V gene sequence: CDR1 SGHRS, CDR2 YFSETQ. The V and J ends lost 4 bases and 2 bases respectively, with 12 bases between them.

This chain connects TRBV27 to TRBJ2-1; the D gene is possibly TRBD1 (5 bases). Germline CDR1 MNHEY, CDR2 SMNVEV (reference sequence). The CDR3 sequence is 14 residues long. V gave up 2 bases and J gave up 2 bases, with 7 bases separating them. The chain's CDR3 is CASSLQGAYNEQFF. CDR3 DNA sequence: TGTGCCAGCAGTTTACAAGGGGCCTACAATGAGCAGTTCTTC.